This entry lists 23 T cell receptor beta chains sequenced from one sample in a study of blood T cell repertoires in COVID-19. The assay was immunoSEQ multiplex PCR, and TCRdb's table has in-frame clones only and misses some. The sample shows 88,000 or so clones, over 70% of them seen only once. The specimen was peripheral blood. The receptors were sampled from a man in his sixties with acute or convalescent COVID-19.

The V and J genes are TRBV2 and TRBJ1-5, with D possibly TRBD1 on 5 matching bases. This CDR3 comprises 15 residues. Trimming pared 1 base from V and 2 bases from J, leaving 9 bases between. CDR1 is SNHLY and CDR2 is FYNNEI in the germline V gene. The DNA for the CDR3 is TGTGCCAGCAGTGAAGAGGACACCGGCAATCAGCCCCAGCATTTT. This gives the protein CASSEEDTGNQPQHF.

With regard to this clone: An end of the junction does not agree with germline; a read error may underlie this. Distinct nucleotide sequences in the sample also encode this CDR3. The rearrangement joins TRBV7-7 to TRBJ2-5; 10 nucleotides match TRBD2. The V gene's germline CDR1 is SSHAT and CDR2 FNYEAQ (reference sequence). The CDR3 runs 16 residues. CDR3 nucleotides: TGTGCTAGCAGCTTAGGTTTAGCGGGGGGCCAAGAGACCCAGTACTTC. The encoded protein is CASSLGLAGGQETQYF.

The chain uses TRBV4-3 and TRBJ2-5, with 9 bases that match TRBD1. Trimming at V came to 3 bases and at J to 5 bases, leaving 4 bases not matched to a gene. Germline-derived CDR1 and CDR2 are LGHNA and YSLEER. The CDR3 sequence is 14 residues long. CDR3 region: CASSHVGTGETQYF. The CDR3 DNA is TGCGCCAGCAGCCACGTCGGGACAGGGGAGACCCAGTACTTC.

The chain recombines TRBV5-1 with TRBJ1-4, with D unresolved. Germline loops: CDR1 SGHRS, CDR2 YFSETQ. This CDR3 is 14 amino acids long. V lost 0 bases and J 4 bases, leaving 7 bases between the germline ends. CDR3 nucleotides: TGCGCCAGCAGCTTGGCTGGGAGTAATGAAAAACTGTTTTTT. Translated: CASSLAGSNEKLFF.

The rearrangement joins TRBV18 to TRBJ1-1; D is uncertain. V was trimmed by 2 bases and J by 1 base, leaving 17 bases between them. CDR3 size: 17 residues. The germline V gene has CDR1 KGHSH and CDR2 LQKENI. CDR3 residues: CASSPSGGSSANTEAFF. The DNA for the CDR3 is TGTGCCAGCTCACCATCAGGAGGATCAAGTGCGAACACTGAAGCTTTCTTT.

J is TRBJ2-6 and V is TRBV2; weak D call: TRBD1 (6 bases). CDR1 is SNHLY, CDR2 FYNNEI, per germline. This CDR3 region has 15 residues. V was cut by 3 bases and J by 1 base, with 7 bases left in between. The CDR3, as DNA: TGTGCCAGCAGTGACAGGGGTTCTGGGGCCAACGTCCTGACTTTC. Translated, it gives CASSDRGSGANVLTF.

The rearrangement uses TRBV4-3 and TRBJ2-2; possible D gene TRBD1, 5 bases. Looked up from germline, CDR1 is LGHNA and CDR2 is YSLEER. The CDR3 is 14 residues long. V was cut by 0 bases and J by 6 bases, with 8 bases left in between. CDR3 protein: CASSQDWGAGELFF. The CDR3 DNA is TGCGCCAGCAGCCAAGATTGGGGCGCCGGGGAGCTGTTTTTT.

There are a few counts of this clone. The chain carries TRBV4-1 and TRBJ1-5; 9 nucleotides match TRBD1. Trimming at V came to 0 bases and at J to 4 bases, leaving 16 bases not matched to a gene. Per the germline V gene, CDR1 is MGHRA and CDR2 is YSYEKL. This CDR3 spans 20 amino acids. The chain's CDR3 is CASSQDWGQGWGEGNQPQHF. In nucleotides, the CDR3 is TGCGCCAGCAGCCAAGATTGGGGACAGGGATGGGGTGAGGGAAATCAGCCCCAGCATTTT.

V usage is TRBV14 and J usage is TRBJ2-1; possibly TRBD1 for D (6 bases). Germline-derived CDR1 and CDR2 are SGHDN and FVKESK. The CDR3 loop spans 17 amino acids. Trimming left V 2 bases short and J 6 bases short, with 20 bases between. CDR3 in DNA: TGTGCCAGCAGCCAACCCCTACAGGGTGGTTGGAGCAATGAGCAGTTCTTC. It codes for CASSQPLQGGWSNEQFF.

The chain recombines TRBV10-2 with TRBJ2-7; no firm D call. There are 12 residues in the CDR3. Trimming cost V 2 bases and J 2 bases, with 4 bases left between them. Germline V gene sequence: CDR1 WSHSY, CDR2 SAAADI. This CDR3 reads CASSEQAYEQYF. For the CDR3, the DNA is TGCGCCAGCAGTGAGCAGGCCTACGAGCAGTACTTC.

The V gene is TRBV18, the J gene TRBJ2-7; unclear D gene. The CDR3 extends over 14 amino acids. Germline V lookup: CDR1 KGHSH, CDR2 LQKENI. The ends were cut back, 2 bases at V and 1 base at J, with 9 bases in the middle. In nucleotides, the CDR3 is TGTGCCAGCTCACCAACACAGCTTTCCTACGAGCAGTACTTC. Amino acids: CASSPTQLSYEQYF. Using reference TRBV18 and TRBJ2-7 for the parts outside the CDR3, the full variable domain is NAGVMQNPRHLVRRRGQEARLRCSPMKGHSHVYWYRQLPEEGLKFMVYLQKENIIDESGMPKERFSAEFPKEGPSILRIQQVVRGDSAAYFCASSPTQLSYEQYFGPGTRLTVT.

The rearrangement joins TRBV6-1 to TRBJ1-6; 7 bases map to TRBD1. Germline lookup yields CDR1 MNHNS and CDR2 SASEGT. J was trimmed by 7 bases and V by 2 bases; bases with no gene match: 5. CDR3 size: 15 residues. CDR3 sequence: CASSELTGENSPLHF. In nucleotides, the CDR3 is TGTGCCAGCAGTGAACTCACAGGGGAGAATTCACCCCTCCACTTT.

The genes are TRBV7-2 and TRBJ1-1; D unresolved. Germline CDR1 reads SGHTA; CDR2 reads FQGNSA. V was shortened by 5 bases and J by 1 base, with 17 bases between the two germline ends. The CDR3 loop spans 16 amino acids. In DNA form, the CDR3 reads TGTGCCAGCAGCGCCCGACGGGGTACCTCGAACACTGAAGCTTTCTTT. It encodes CASSARRGTSNTEAFF.

This clone came up a few times. This rearrangement joins TRBV7-2 to TRBJ2-1, with TRBD1 matching 7 bases. Germline CDR1 is SGHTA and CDR2 is FQGNSA. J was trimmed by 6 bases and V by 2 bases; bases with no gene match: 4. This CDR3 has 14 amino acids. The CDR3 coding sequence is TGTGCCAGCAGCTTAAGGGGGCTAGGCAATGAGCAGTTCTTC. This gives the protein CASSLRGLGNEQFF.

This chain joins TRBV2 and TRBJ2-2; a weak D match, TRBD2 (6 bases). CDR3 length: 15 amino acids. V was shortened by 6 bases and J by 4 bases, with 15 bases between the two germline ends. Germline-derived CDR1 and CDR2 are SNHLY and FYNNEI. The CDR3 DNA reads TGTGCCAGCAGCGAAAATAACGGGGGCACCGGGGAGCTGTTTTTT. Translation: CASSENNGGTGELFF.

The rearrangement joins TRBV6-5 to TRBJ2-7, with TRBD1 as a possible D gene (7 bases). With 6 bases removed from V and 4 bases from J, the gap between germline ends came to 16 bases. Germline V gene lookup returns CDR1 MNHEY and CDR2 SVGAGI. The CDR3 consists of 14 residues. The CDR3 sequence is CASSNSQGRYEQYF. Here the CDR3 DNA reads TGTGCCAGCAGCAATTCACAGGGGAGGTACGAGCAGTACTTC.

DNA for the CDR3: TGCGCCAGCAGCTTGCGTCGGGGGGAATATGCCTCCCCAGATACGCAGTATTTT. It yields the protein CASSLRRGEYASPDTQYF. The chain uses TRBV5-1 and TRBJ2-3; 7 bases line up with TRBD2. Germline V gene data show CDR1 as SGHRS and CDR2 as YFSETQ. This CDR3 comprises 18 residues. The ends lost 1 base at V and 4 bases at J; junction bases unmatched: 15.

The V call is TRBV18, the J call TRBJ1-1, with TRBD1 as a possible D gene (5 bases). Germline CDR1 reads KGHSH; CDR2 reads LQKENI. V was trimmed by 6 bases and J by 8 bases, leaving 19 bases between them. This CDR3 is 14 amino acids long. The CDR3 DNA follows: TGTGCCAGCTCCCCCCAAAATGTGGGGGGGGAAGCTTTCTTT. This translates into CASSPQNVGGEAFF.

This clone occurred many times. The chain employs TRBV5-6 and TRBJ2-2, with 12 bases that match TRBD2. V lost 3 bases, J lost 1 base, and 7 bases stayed unmatched. CDR3 length equals 18 residues. Germline V CDR1 and CDR2: SGHDT, YYEEEE. The CDR3 protein is CASSSRLAGEVNTGELFF. The CDR3, as DNA: TGTGCCAGCAGCTCCCGACTAGCGGGGGAAGTGAACACCGGGGAGCTGTTTTTT.

J is TRBJ2-5 and V is TRBV5-4, with D possibly being TRBD2 (6 bases). V was clipped by 3 bases and J by 3 bases, with 15 bases between them. Germline assignment: CDR1 SGHNT and CDR2 YYREEE (reference sequence). CDR3 length equals 15 residues. The CDR3 here is CASSSGIGGEETQYF. In nucleotides, the CDR3 is TGTGCCAGCAGCTCCGGGATAGGAGGGGAAGAGACCCAGTACTTC.

This chain connects TRBV6-5 to TRBJ2-1; no clear D. Trimming pared 3 bases from V and 7 bases from J, leaving 13 bases between. This CDR3 comprises 14 residues. The germline V gene encodes CDR1 MNHEY and CDR2 SVGAGI. The chain's CDR3 is CASSYSTVRNEQFF. Here the CDR3 DNA reads TGTGCCAGCAGTTATTCAACAGTTCGAAATGAGCAGTTCTTC.

The rearrangement joins TRBV7-2 to TRBJ1-2; 10 positions match TRBD1. Germline V gene sequence: CDR1 SGHTA, CDR2 FQGNSA. Losses at the gene ends were 5 bases for V and 2 bases for J; bases not matched to a gene: 8. CDR3 length: 16 amino acids. The CDR3 protein is CASSIRDRGTNYGYTF. The CDR3 region has the DNA TGTGCCAGCAGCATAAGGGACAGGGGAACGAACTATGGCTACACCTTC.

The V gene is TRBV11-2, the J gene TRBJ1-5; D remains ambiguous. This CDR3 comprises 16 residues. Per germline, CDR1 SGHAT and CDR2 FQNNGV. V was shortened by 2 bases and J by 6 bases, with 17 bases between the two germline ends. Written as DNA, the CDR3 is TGTGCCAGCAGCTTATCAGGAGACTCCCGGGGTCAGCCCCAGCATTTT. The encoded protein is CASSLSGDSRGQPQHF.